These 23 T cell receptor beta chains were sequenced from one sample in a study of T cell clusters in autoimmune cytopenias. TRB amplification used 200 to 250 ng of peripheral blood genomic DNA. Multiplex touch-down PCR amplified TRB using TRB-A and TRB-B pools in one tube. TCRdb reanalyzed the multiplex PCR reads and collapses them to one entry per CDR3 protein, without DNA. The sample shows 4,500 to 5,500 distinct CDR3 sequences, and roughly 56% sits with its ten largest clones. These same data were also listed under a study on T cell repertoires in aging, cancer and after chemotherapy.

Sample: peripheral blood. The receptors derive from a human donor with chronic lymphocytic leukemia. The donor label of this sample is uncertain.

The chain's CDR3 is CASSLSSIFNYGYTF. This chain joins TRBV5-6 and TRBJ1-2. The germline V gene encodes CDR1 SGHDT and CDR2 YYEEEE. This CDR3 contains 15 residues.

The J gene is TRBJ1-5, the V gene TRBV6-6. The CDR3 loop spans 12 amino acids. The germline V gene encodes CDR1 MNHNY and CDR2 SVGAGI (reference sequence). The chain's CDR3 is CASSSPNQPQHF.

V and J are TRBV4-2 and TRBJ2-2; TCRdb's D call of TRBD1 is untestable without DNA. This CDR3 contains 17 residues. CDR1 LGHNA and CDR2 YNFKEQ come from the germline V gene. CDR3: CASSQDGGGGNIGELFF.

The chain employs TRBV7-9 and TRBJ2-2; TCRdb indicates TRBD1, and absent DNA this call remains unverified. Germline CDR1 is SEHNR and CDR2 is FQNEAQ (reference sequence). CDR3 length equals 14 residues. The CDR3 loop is CASRPNTGLGELFF. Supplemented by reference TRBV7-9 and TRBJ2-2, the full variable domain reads DTGVSQNPRHKITKRGQNVTFRCDPISEHNRLYWYRQTLGQGPEFLTYFQNEAQLEKSRLLSDRFSAERPKGSFSTLEIQRTEQGDSAMYLCASRPNTGLGELFFGEGSRLTVL.

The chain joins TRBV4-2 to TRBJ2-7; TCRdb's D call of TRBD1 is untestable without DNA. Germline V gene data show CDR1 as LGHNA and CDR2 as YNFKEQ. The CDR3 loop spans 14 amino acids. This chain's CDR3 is CASSQEKGDYEQYF.

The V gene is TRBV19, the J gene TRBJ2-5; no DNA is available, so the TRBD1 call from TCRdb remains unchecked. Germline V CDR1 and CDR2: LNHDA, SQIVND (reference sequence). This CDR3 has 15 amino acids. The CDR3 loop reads CASSIPKRGGETQYF.

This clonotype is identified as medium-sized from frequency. The CDR3 here is CASSYGQGAYEQYF. J is TRBJ2-7 and V is TRBV6-1; TCRdb indicates TRBD1, and absent DNA this call remains unverified. The CDR3 loop spans 14 amino acids. Germline CDR1 MNHNS, CDR2 SASEGT.

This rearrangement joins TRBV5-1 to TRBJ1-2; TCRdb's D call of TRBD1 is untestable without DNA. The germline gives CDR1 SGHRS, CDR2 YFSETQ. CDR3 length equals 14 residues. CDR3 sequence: CASSFEGADYGYTF.

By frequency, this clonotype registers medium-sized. CDR3 residues: CASSIPGGGAKQYF. The V and J genes are TRBV19 and TRBJ2-7; checking the TCRdb D call of TRBD2 is not possible without DNA. Germline loops: CDR1 LNHDA, CDR2 SQIVND (reference sequence). The CDR3 loop spans 14 amino acids.

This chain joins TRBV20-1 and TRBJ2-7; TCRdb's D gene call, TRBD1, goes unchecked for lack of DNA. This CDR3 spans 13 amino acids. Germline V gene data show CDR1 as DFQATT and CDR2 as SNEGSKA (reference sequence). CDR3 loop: CSAQGAGAYEQYF.

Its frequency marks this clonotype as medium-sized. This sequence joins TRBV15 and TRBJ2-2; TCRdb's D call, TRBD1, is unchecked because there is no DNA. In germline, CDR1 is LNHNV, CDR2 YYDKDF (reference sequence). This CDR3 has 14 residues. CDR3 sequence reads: CATSPGPNTGELFF.

The CDR3 reads CASSLTATGELFF. V usage is TRBV5-4 and J usage is TRBJ2-2. Germline loops: CDR1 SGHNT, CDR2 YYREEE (reference sequence). The CDR3 contains 13 residues.

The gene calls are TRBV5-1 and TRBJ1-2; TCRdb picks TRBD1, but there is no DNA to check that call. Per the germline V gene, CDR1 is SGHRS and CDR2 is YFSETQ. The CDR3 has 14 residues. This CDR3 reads CASSLGRQGDGYTF.

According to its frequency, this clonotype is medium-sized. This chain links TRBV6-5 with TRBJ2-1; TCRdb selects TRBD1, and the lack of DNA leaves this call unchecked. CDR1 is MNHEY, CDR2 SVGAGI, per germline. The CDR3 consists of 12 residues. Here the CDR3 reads CASSYGAYEQFF.

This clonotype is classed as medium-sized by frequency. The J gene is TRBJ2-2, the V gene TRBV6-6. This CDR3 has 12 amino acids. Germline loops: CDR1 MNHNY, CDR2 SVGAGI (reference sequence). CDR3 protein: CASRHNTGELFF.

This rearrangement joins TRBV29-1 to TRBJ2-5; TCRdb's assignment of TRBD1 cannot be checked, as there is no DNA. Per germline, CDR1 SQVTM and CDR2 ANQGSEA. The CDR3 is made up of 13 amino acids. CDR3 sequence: CSVTGKTYNEQYF.

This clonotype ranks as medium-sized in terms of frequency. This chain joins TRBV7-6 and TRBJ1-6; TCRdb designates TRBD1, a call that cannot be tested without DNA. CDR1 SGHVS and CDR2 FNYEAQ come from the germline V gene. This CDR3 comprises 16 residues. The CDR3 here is CASSLTGTGYNSPLHF.

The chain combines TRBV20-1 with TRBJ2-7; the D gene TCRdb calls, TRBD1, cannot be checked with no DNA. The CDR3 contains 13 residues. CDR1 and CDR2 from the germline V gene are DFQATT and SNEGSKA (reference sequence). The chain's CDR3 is CSASGTGGYEQYF.

The CDR3 loop is CAISESMTNQPQHF. This chain uses TRBV10-3 with TRBJ1-5. The CDR3 has 14 residues. The germline V gene has CDR1 ENHRY and CDR2 SYGVKD.

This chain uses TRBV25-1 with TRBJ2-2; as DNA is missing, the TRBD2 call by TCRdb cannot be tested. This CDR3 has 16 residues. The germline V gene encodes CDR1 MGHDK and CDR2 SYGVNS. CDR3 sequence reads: CASSETLAASTGELFF. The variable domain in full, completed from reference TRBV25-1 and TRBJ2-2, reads EADIYQTPRYLVIGTGKKITLECSQTMGHDKMYWYQQDPGMELHLIHYSYGVNSTEKGDLSSESTVSRIRTEHFPLTLESARPSHTSQYLCASSETLAASTGELFFGEGSRLTVL.

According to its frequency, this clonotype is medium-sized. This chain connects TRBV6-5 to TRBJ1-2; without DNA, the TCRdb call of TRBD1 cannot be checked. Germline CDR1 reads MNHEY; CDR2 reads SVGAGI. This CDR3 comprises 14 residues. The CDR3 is CASSNPGQIYGYTF.

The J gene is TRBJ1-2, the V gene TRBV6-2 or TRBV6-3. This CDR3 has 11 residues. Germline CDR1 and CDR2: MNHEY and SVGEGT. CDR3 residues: CASRDGWSYTF.

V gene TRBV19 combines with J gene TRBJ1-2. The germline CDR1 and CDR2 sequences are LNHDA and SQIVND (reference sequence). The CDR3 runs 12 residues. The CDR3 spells CASSIRPYGYTF.